This record looks at one T cell receptor beta chain sequence and its context. As yet, its antigen is unknown. This sample was included in a study of T cell responses to AZD1222 COVID-19 vaccine. Only in-frame clones appear in the TCRdb table, and some are missing; sequencing was by immunoSEQ multiplex PCR. The data contain 140,000 to 150,000 clones, around 84% of them singletons. Study-level findings and limits: In a largely white British group with more females than males, clonal diversity was possibly underestimated.

V lost 3 bases, J lost 14 bases, and 22 bases lay in between. CDR1 and CDR2 (germline): SQVTM, ANQGSEA. The CDR3 extends over 14 amino acids. The receptor was isolated from an adult who received the AZD1222 COVID-19 vaccine. Specimen: peripheral blood, collected 28 days after the second AZD1222 dose. V is TRBV29-1 and J is TRBJ1-4; D perhaps matches TRBD1 (6 bases). The CDR3 here is CSVEQGFNENVLFF. Written as DNA, the CDR3 is TGCAGCGTTGAGCAGGGGTTTAATGAAAATGTGCTGTTTTTT.